Each of the 27 T cell receptor beta chains below was sequenced from the same sample in a study of blood T cells in healthy people across ages. With a J-beta primer mix and a sample-barcoded 5' primer, a second PCR ran about 7 to 12 cycles. TCRdb reprocessed the 5' RACE reads with MiXCR, giving one entry per CDR3 protein. The sample consists of fewer than 1.5 million distinct CDR3 sequences, about 43% of them appearing once. The sample was blood. The receptor source for this set is a woman aged 18-30 years in good health.

V is TRBV7-8 and J is TRBJ2-4, with D perhaps given as TRBD1 or TRBD2 (6 bases each). The germline gives CDR1 SGHVS, CDR2 FQNEAQ. This CDR3 spans 15 amino acids. V was pared by 1 base and J by 13 bases, with 20 bases between. The CDR3 DNA reads TGTGCCAGCAGCTTAGGGGGGGCAGGTCCCTACGTGCAGTACTTC. It yields the protein CASSLGGAGPYVQYF.

This clonotype was seen repeatedly, ten times or more. This rearrangement joins TRBV7-2 to TRBJ2-1, with D unresolved. V lost 2 bases and J 3 bases, leaving 5 bases between the germline ends. The CDR3 sequence is 13 residues long. CDR1 SGHTA and CDR2 FQGNSA come from the germline V gene. The CDR3: CASSLSNYNEQFF. CDR3 coding DNA: TGTGCCAGCAGCTTAAGTAACTACAATGAGCAGTTCTTC. Combining the CDR3 with reference TRBV7-2 and TRBJ2-1 gives the whole variable domain GAGVSQSPSNKVTEKGKDVELRCDPISGHTALYWYRQSLGQGLEFLIYFQGNSAPDKSGLPSDRFSAERTGGSVSTLTIQRTQQEDSAVYLCASSLSNYNEQFFGPGTRLTVL.

This clonotype appeared once. The chain uses TRBV6-5 and TRBJ2-6, with D possibly being TRBD1 (5 bases). Germline values: CDR1 MNHEY, CDR2 SVGAGI. There are 15 residues in the CDR3. V was clipped by 0 bases and J by 11 bases, with 14 bases between them. The DNA of the CDR3 is TGTGCCAGCAGTTACTCGAATGCCAGGGTATACGTCCTGACTTTC. Translating gives CASSYSNARVYVLTF.

The rearrangement links TRBV15 to TRBJ2-5; 11 bases match TRBD2. Germline V gives CDR1 LNHNV, CDR2 YYDKDF (reference sequence). The CDR3 contains 18 residues. V was pared by 0 bases and J by 11 bases, with 17 bases of the junction left unmatched. The CDR3 DNA reads as TGTGCCACCAGCAGAGAACTAGCGGGAGCGGGTTCCTACAATGAGCAGTACTTC. It specifies CATSRELAGAGSYNEQYF.

The V and J genes are TRBV2 and TRBJ1-5; D might be TRBD1 (5 bases). The CDR3 is 13 residues long. V lost 2 bases and J 6 bases, leaving 8 bases between the germline ends. The germline CDR1 and CDR2 sequences are SNHLY and FYNNEI. The CDR3 protein is CASSENGGQPQHF. CDR3 coding DNA: TGTGCCAGCAGTGAAAACGGGGGTCAGCCCCAGCATTTT.

The rearrangement joins TRBV21-1 to TRBJ2-7; the table's D call, TRBD1, has no DNA check behind it. TRBV21-1 is noted as a pseudogene. CDR3 length: 14 amino acids. CDR3 nucleotides: TGTGCCAGCACCACGGGACGGTGGGGCGTTGAGCAGTACTTC. Protein product: CASTTGRWGVEQYF.

As regards this clonotype: This may be a read error: a much more frequent sequence differs by one nucleotide. J is TRBJ2-7 and V is TRBV6-5; 11 bases fit TRBD2. This CDR3 contains 17 residues. V trimming: 0 bases; J trimming: 3 bases; junction bases outside the gene matches: 7. In germline, CDR1 is MNHEY, CDR2 SVGAGI. Here the CDR3 reads CASSYSSGTSGIYEQYF. The CDR3 nucleotides are TGTGCCAGCAGTTACTCAAGCGGGACTAGCGGAATCTACGAGCAGTACTTC.

A remark on this clonotype: Given a much more abundant clone one base away, this may be a read error. This rearrangement joins TRBV20-1 to TRBJ1-2, with 7 bases matching TRBD1. This CDR3 has 14 amino acids. In germline, CDR1 is DFQATT, CDR2 SNEGSKA (reference sequence). The CDR3 nucleotides read TGCAGTGCTTTACCGGGACAGACCATCTATGACTACACCTTC. It specifies CSALPGQTIYDYTF.

In regard to this clonotype: Its ends do not fully match the called genes, so a read error is possible. This chain uses TRBV5-1 with TRBJ2-3, with TRBD2 identical over 9 bases. The CDR3 runs 14 residues. Germline CDR1 SGHRS, CDR2 YFSETQ. The CDR3 coding sequence is TGCGCCAACAGCGCCGGGACTAGCAGCGATACGCAGTATTTT. It encodes CANSAGTSSDTQYF.

V gene TRBV7-9 combines with J gene TRBJ1-1; D is possibly TRBD1 (6 bases). The CDR3 is 17 amino acids. V was cut by 1 base and J by 0 bases, with 15 bases left in between. Germline CDR1 SEHNR, CDR2 FQNEAQ (reference sequence). CDR3 protein: CASSLEGGGFMNTEAFF. CDR3 sequence (DNA): TGTGCCAGCAGCTTAGAAGGGGGTGGTTTCATGAACACTGAAGCTTTCTTT.

The table lists this clonotype with a few counts. This sequence joins TRBV7-6 and TRBJ1-4, with D uncertain. CDR3 size: 12 residues. The germline CDR1 and CDR2 sequences are SGHVS and FNYEAQ. The ends were cut back, 5 bases at V and 14 bases at J, with 15 bases in the middle. Written as DNA, the CDR3 is TGTGCCAGCAGCGCCATTATCCTAGGGCTGTTTTTT. It encodes CASSAIILGLFF.

This clonotype was recorded only once. This chain uses TRBV20-1 with TRBJ2-7, with TRBD2 as a possible D gene (6 bases). Germline-derived CDR1 and CDR2 are DFQATT and SNEGSKA (reference sequence). The CDR3 loop spans 12 amino acids. V lost 3 bases and J lost 5, with 11 bases in between. CDR3 nucleotide sequence: TGCAGTGCTAGGGTTGGAGGGAACGAGCAGTACTTC. Its translation is CSARVGGNEQYF.

This sequence joins TRBV5-1 and TRBJ2-6; TRBD1 aligns across 7 bases. V trimming: 8 bases; J trimming: 0 bases; junction bases outside the gene matches: 14. The germline gives CDR1 SGHRS, CDR2 YFSETQ. The CDR3 spans 18 residues. CDR3 region: CARGGRDSLRSGANVLTF. The CDR3 bases are TGCGCCAGAGGGGGCCGGGACAGCTTGCGCTCTGGGGCCAACGTCCTGACTTTC.

V is TRBV10-3 and J is TRBJ1-1; no clear D. The CDR3 sequence is 15 residues long. V lost 3 bases and J lost 0, with 11 bases in between. Germline CDR1 and CDR2: ENHRY and SYGVKD. The CDR3 coding sequence is TGTGCCATCAGTGACTACTCGCAGATGAACACTGAAGCTTTCTTT. Its protein is CAISDYSQMNTEAFF.

In this sample, this clonotype turned up a few times. The chain carries TRBV20-1 and TRBJ2-7; D may be TRBD2 (6 bases). Per germline, CDR1 DFQATT and CDR2 SNEGSKA (reference sequence). V was trimmed by 3 bases and J by 0 bases, leaving 15 bases between them. The CDR3 sequence is 15 residues long. CDR3 amino acids: CSASGPGLLSYEQYF. The CDR3 nucleotides read TGCAGTGCTAGCGGCCCGGGACTCCTCTCCTACGAGCAGTACTTC.

The CDR3 sequence is CASSFLGLAGAHNEQFF. CDR3 in DNA: TGTGCCAGCAGTTTCCTGGGACTAGCGGGAGCGCACAATGAGCAGTTCTTC. This chain links TRBV27 with TRBJ2-1, with 14 bases lining up with TRBD2. CDR3 length equals 17 residues. CDR1 is MNHEY and CDR2 is SMNVEV in the germline V gene (reference sequence). The J segment lost 5 bases and the V segment lost 3 bases, leaving 6 bases of the junction unmatched.

The J gene is TRBJ2-1, the V gene TRBV5-1; 7 bases agree with TRBD1. Germline assignment: CDR1 SGHRS and CDR2 YFSETQ. V dropped 4 bases and J dropped 0; count of bases not matched to a gene: 7. The CDR3 is 16 amino acids. CDR3 DNA: TGCGCCAGCAGCCCGGTGGGACAGAGCTCCTACAATGAGCAGTTCTTC. It encodes CASSPVGQSSYNEQFF.

The chain couples TRBV27 to TRBJ2-5, with D perhaps given as TRBD1 or TRBD2 (6 bases each). The assigned J gene may be wrong: the sequence end matches TRBJ2-7 better. The CDR3 covers 14 residues. Germline loops: CDR1 MNHEY, CDR2 SMNVEV (reference sequence). The CDR3 coding sequence is TGTGCCAGCAGTCCGAAGGGGGGCAACTACGAGCAGTACTTC. It is translated as CASSPKGGNYEQYF.

The rearrangement uses TRBV12-3 or TRBV12-4 and TRBJ2-3; D ambiguous. There are 15 residues in the CDR3. The germline V and J ends were trimmed by 0 bases and 2 bases, with 9 bases remaining between them. CDR3 sequence reads: CASSLALPSTDTQYF. CDR3 sequence (DNA): TGTGCCAGCAGTTTAGCGTTACCCTCCACAGATACGCAGTATTTT.

This clonotype was seen a handful of times. The V call is TRBV7-3, the J call TRBJ2-5; possible D gene TRBD2, 5 bases. This CDR3 has 14 amino acids. V lost 6 bases and J lost 3, with 14 bases in between. The germline V gene has CDR1 SGHTA and CDR2 FQGTGA. CDR3 bases: TGTGCCAGCAGGGACTCTAGGGCAGAAGAGACCCAGTACTTC. Amino acids: CASRDSRAEETQYF.

V gene TRBV18 combines with J gene TRBJ1-5; D ambiguous. From germline, CDR1 is KGHSH and CDR2 LQKENI. Trimming took off 3 bases at V and 0 bases at J, with 6 bases between the two ends. This CDR3 region has 14 residues. CDR3 nucleotide sequence: TGTGCCAGCTCACCGGCCAATAGCAATCAGCCCCAGCATTTT. Protein product: CASSPANSNQPQHF.

The V and J genes are TRBV20-1 and TRBJ2-7; D possibly uses TRBD1 or TRBD2 (5 bases each). V was shortened by 3 bases and J by 2 bases, with 8 bases between the two germline ends. There are 12 residues in the CDR3. CDR1 is DFQATT, CDR2 SNEGSKA, per germline (reference sequence). CDR3 protein: CSARWDAYEQYF. The CDR3, as DNA: TGCAGTGCTAGGTGGGACGCCTACGAGCAGTACTTC.

The chain uses TRBV6-1 and TRBJ2-4; TRBD1 matches at 7 bases. Germline V gene sequence: CDR1 MNHNS, CDR2 SASEGT. Trimming took 1 base from V and 13 from J; bases not matched to a gene: 16. CDR3 size: 16 residues. DNA of the CDR3: TGTGCCAGCAGTGAAGTCGGAGACAGGGTCTTTGATGAGCAGTACTTC. Its protein product is CASSEVGDRVFDEQYF.

This clonotype has a single count. The junction shows a germline mismatch at one end, possibly a read error. The rearrangement uses TRBV5-1 and TRBJ1-1; 8 bases line up with TRBD1. The CDR3 is 15 amino acids. Germline-derived CDR1 and CDR2 are SGHRS and YFSETQ. The CDR3 loop is CVSRHDPGGETEAFF. The CDR3 region has the DNA TGCGTCAGCAGACACGACCCAGGGGGCGAAACTGAAGCTTTCTTT. Together with reference TRBV5-1 and TRBJ1-1, the CDR3 gives the full variable domain: KAGVTQTPRYLIKTRGQQVTLSCSPISGHRSVSWYQQTPGQGLQFLFEYFSETQRNKGNFPGRFSGRQFSNSRSEMNVSTLELGDSALYLCVSRHDPGGETEAFFGQGTRLTVV.

About this clonotype itself: A much larger clone sits a single nucleotide away, making a read error possible. This chain joins TRBV7-2 and TRBJ2-3, with no clear D. The CDR3 covers 12 residues. Germline V gene lookup returns CDR1 SGHTA and CDR2 FQGNSA. V was clipped by 5 bases and J by 2 bases, with 5 bases between them. This CDR3 is CASSADTDTQYF. The CDR3 region has the DNA TGTGCCAGCAGCGCCGACACAGATACGCAGTATTTT. Full variable domain (missing parts from reference TRBV7-2 and TRBJ2-3): GAGVSQSPSNKVTEKGKDVELRCDPISGHTALYWYRQSLGQGLEFLIYFQGNSAPDKSGLPSDRFSAERTGGSVSTLTIQRTQQEDSAVYLCASSADTDTQYFGPGTRLTVL.

The V call is TRBV5-1, the J call TRBJ2-3, with 9 bases matching TRBD2. Germline CDR1 is SGHRS and CDR2 is YFSETQ. The CDR3 totals 16 residues. V gave up 2 bases and J gave up 3 bases; unmatched junction bases: 7. CDR3 sequence reads: CASSFVLAGRTDTQYF. CDR3 nucleotides: TGCGCCAGCAGCTTCGTCCTAGCGGGGAGAACAGATACGCAGTATTTT.

This clonotype appeared a few times. The chain recombines TRBV21-1 with TRBJ1-2; the tabulated D call, TRBD1, remains unverified against the DNA. TRBV21-1 is designated a pseudogene. The CDR3 spans 15 residues. The CDR3 sequence: CASSKTGTANYGYTF. The CDR3 DNA reads TGTGCCAGCAGCAAAACCGGGACAGCTAACTATGGCTACACCTTC.